This TCR beta chain came from a study of blood T cell repertoires in COVID-19. Some clones are missing from TCRdb's copy, which holds only in-frame ones; the method was immunoSEQ multiplex PCR. This sample has 65,000 to 70,000 clones, with 85% found just once. This CDR3 spans 16 amino acids. The germline V gene encodes CDR1 SGHDT and CDR2 YYEEEE. V lost 4 bases, J lost 5 bases, and 8 bases stayed unmatched. The rearrangement joins TRBV5-6 to TRBJ2-2, with TRBD1 matching 10 bases. The clonotype originates from a man older than 75 with acute or convalescent COVID-19. The specimen sequenced was peripheral blood. CDR3 residues: CASSLPDRGLTGELFF. The CDR3 DNA follows: TGTGCCAGCAGCCTCCCCGACAGGGGGCTAACCGGGGAGCTGTTTTTT.